One and the same sample provided the 27 T cell receptor beta chains below, sequenced in a study of T-cell memory formation after mild COVID-19 (dated by TCRdb to about 2021). The method behind the library was 5' RACE. The run used an Illumina NovaSeq 6000. TCRdb trimmed the raw reads at Q25, called clones with MiXCR and kept productive beta chains. CDR3 protein duplicates are merged, each entry listing the most common genes and DNA. The table for this sample lists around 200,000 distinct CDR3 sequences; around 25% of them were counted only once. The ten top clones hold 11% of the sample. Sequencing was carried out using PBMCs or a T cell subset sorted from them (not recorded which). The receptor set was obtained from an adult woman who had mild COVID-19 (a few samples of this study predate the infection). The sample titles of this study are shuffled in the database, so cell type and time point are left out; the donor was told from shared clones.

In its sample, this clonotype was seen a few times. The chain joins TRBV6-1 to TRBJ2-2; D gene unclear. This CDR3 comprises 14 residues. Trimming removed 4 bases at V and 3 bases at J, with 9 bases between. The germline V gene encodes CDR1 MNHNS and CDR2 SASEGT. The CDR3: CASSVGSDTGELFF. The CDR3 DNA reads as TGTGCCAGCAGTGTCGGCAGCGACACCGGGGAGCTGTTTTTT.

The sample holds a few counts of this clonotype. The chain links TRBV3-1 to TRBJ2-7; D remains ambiguous. This CDR3 contains 13 residues. CDR1 and CDR2 from the germline V gene are LGHDT and YNNKEL (reference sequence). Trimming pared 5 bases from V and 4 bases from J, leaving 12 bases between. CDR3 loop: CASSFADGYEQYF. DNA of the CDR3: TGTGCCAGCAGCTTCGCGGATGGATACGAGCAGTACTTC.

The table lists this clonotype with a few counts. The V gene is TRBV20-1, the J gene TRBJ1-2; 8 bases agree with TRBD1. Trimming cost V 0 bases and J 8 bases; bases outside gene matches: 8. The CDR3 totals 14 residues. Germline values: CDR1 DFQATT, CDR2 SNEGSKA (reference sequence). The CDR3 DNA is TGCAGTGCTAGAGATCACGCAGGGGGCCACGGCTACACCTTC. This codes for CSARDHAGGHGYTF.

This clonotype has just a few counts. The chain joins TRBV12-3 or TRBV12-4 to TRBJ1-5; TRBD1 is a possible D gene (5 bases). Trimming removed 6 bases at V and 4 bases at J, with 13 bases between. The CDR3 loop spans 14 amino acids. The CDR3 reads CASSPGLPNQPQHF. The CDR3 nucleotides read TGTGCCAGCAGCCCGGGACTTCCTAATCAGCCCCAGCATTTT.

The sample holds a few counts of this clonotype. CDR3 in amino acids: CASSETQGATGELFF. As DNA, the CDR3 is TGTGCCAGCAGTGAGACACAGGGGGCAACCGGGGAGCTGTTTTTT. The V gene is TRBV6-4, the J gene TRBJ2-2, with TRBD1 identical over 9 bases. V was pared by 3 bases and J by 5 bases, with 4 bases of the junction left unmatched. The CDR3 length is 15 residues. CDR1 is MRHNA, CDR2 SNTAGT, per germline.

V is TRBV5-1 and J is TRBJ1-3; D is ambiguous. Germline CDR1 reads SGHRS; CDR2 reads YFSETQ. There are 14 residues in the CDR3. V gave up 4 bases and J gave up 0 bases, with 8 bases separating them. The CDR3 nucleotides are TGCGCCAGCAGCACCGGAGGCTCTGGAAACACCATATATTTT. This gives the protein CASSTGGSGNTIYF.

V is TRBV7-9 and J is TRBJ2-7; TRBD2 is a possible D gene (7 bases). The CDR3 covers 14 residues. Germline V gene data show CDR1 as SEHNR and CDR2 as FQNEAQ (reference sequence). V was pared by 1 base and J by 7 bases, with 14 bases between. This CDR3 reads CASSLGGGAWEQYF. In nucleotides, the CDR3 is TGTGCCAGCAGCTTAGGAGGGGGGGCCTGGGAGCAGTACTTC.

The genes are TRBV12-3 or TRBV12-4 and TRBJ2-7; TRBD1 matches 10 bases. This CDR3 region has 15 residues. V shed 6 bases and J 4 bases; nucleotides not matched to a gene: 9. CDR3 nucleotide sequence: TGTGCCAGCAGCAGGTCCGGGACAGGGGTTTACGAGCAGTACTTC. This sequence encodes CASSRSGTGVYEQYF.

This CDR3 is CASSYGGGDYNEQFF. CDR3 bases: TGCGCCAGCAGCTACGGCGGGGGTGATTACAATGAGCAGTTCTTC. The chain combines TRBV4-1 with TRBJ2-1; 7 positions match TRBD2. Trimming at V came to 5 bases and at J to 4 bases, leaving 8 bases not matched to a gene. CDR1 is MGHRA and CDR2 is YSYEKL in the germline V gene. The CDR3 spans 15 residues.

V and J are TRBV5-4 and TRBJ2-5; a possible D gene is TRBD2 (6 bases). Per the germline V gene, CDR1 is SGHNT and CDR2 is YYREEE (reference sequence). V was trimmed by 4 bases and J by 6 bases, leaving 16 bases between them. The CDR3 loop spans 14 amino acids. The CDR3 is CASSVGTVQQTQYF. The CDR3 DNA reads TGTGCCAGCAGCGTTGGGACTGTCCAGCAGACCCAGTACTTC.

In this sample, this clonotype turned up a few times. The CDR3 DNA sequence: TGTGCCAGCAGACAAGAGACCCAGTACTTC. Its translation: CASRQETQYF. The rearrangement links TRBV2 to TRBJ2-5; D is unclear. The CDR3 sequence is 10 residues long. Germline CDR1 is SNHLY and CDR2 is FYNNEI. Trimming took 6 bases from V and 2 from J, leaving 1 base between them.

This clonotype was found a few times. This chain links TRBV7-9 with TRBJ2-5; D not certain. V was pared by 3 bases and J by 1 base, with 18 bases between. In germline, CDR1 is SEHNR, CDR2 FQNEAQ (reference sequence). The CDR3 runs 17 residues. The CDR3 spells CASSFPKAVYLQETQYF. Written as DNA, the CDR3 is TGTGCCAGCAGCTTCCCTAAGGCCGTTTACCTCCAAGAGACCCAGTACTTC.

In DNA, the CDR3 is TGCAGCGCTGGCGCCCGGGGGGGAAGCTACGAGCAGTACTTC. It encodes CSAGARGGSYEQYF. The genes are TRBV29-1 and TRBJ2-7; TRBD2 matches 8 bases. CDR3 length: 14 amino acids. V was clipped by 7 bases and J by 3 bases; unmatched bases: 11. The germline V gene has CDR1 SQVTM and CDR2 ANQGSEA.

The chain joins TRBV5-4 to TRBJ2-6, with a possible D match to TRBD1 (6 bases). Trimming left V 4 bases short and J 0 bases short, with 14 bases between. Germline V gives CDR1 SGHNT, CDR2 YYREEE (reference sequence). The CDR3 has 17 amino acids. The CDR3 region has the DNA TGTGCCAGCAGCATACAGGGTTGGAGCTCTGGGGCCAACGTCCTGACTTTC. Its translation: CASSIQGWSSGANVLTF.

With regard to this clonotype: A junction end diverges from the germline sequence, so it may reflect a read error. This chain joins TRBV10-3 and TRBJ1-1, with 7 bases lining up with TRBD1. The germline CDR1 and CDR2 sequences are ENHRY and SYGVKD. The CDR3 is made up of 14 amino acids. CDR3 in amino acids: CAITDADRATYALF. In nucleotides, the CDR3 is TGTGCCATCACCGACGCCGACAGGGCCACGTACGCTTTATTT.

The chain recombines TRBV6-6 with TRBJ1-1; 9 nucleotides line up with TRBD1. The CDR3 length is 17 residues. V trimming: 6 bases; J trimming: 3 bases; junction bases outside the gene matches: 14. Germline V gene lookup returns CDR1 MNHNY and CDR2 SVGAGI (reference sequence). The DNA of the CDR3 is TGTGCCAGCAGCCCTGGACAACAGGGGGCAGGGTACACTGAAGCTTTCTTT. As protein: CASSPGQQGAGYTEAFF.

This clonotype has more than one count but fewer than ten. The chain joins TRBV3-1 to TRBJ2-7; 10 bases map to TRBD2. Unmatched junction bases numbered 3, after V lost 1 base and J lost 0 bases. The CDR3 is 16 residues long. From germline, CDR1 is LGHDT and CDR2 YNNKEL (reference sequence). The CDR3 sequence: CASSQGLAGDSYEQYF. DNA for the CDR3: TGTGCCAGCAGCCAAGGGCTAGCGGGAGACTCCTACGAGCAGTACTTC.

This chain links TRBV7-9 with TRBJ2-1; 11 bases align to TRBD2. Germline trimming cut 7 bases from V and 5 bases from J; bases unmatched to any gene: 10. The CDR3 covers 16 residues. The germline gives CDR1 SEHNR, CDR2 FQNEAQ (reference sequence). The CDR3 DNA reads as TGTGCCAGCACACCTACGGGACTAGCGGTAGACAATGAGCAGTTCTTC. Translated: CASTPTGLAVDNEQFF.

The chain's CDR3 is CASSFPGTDTQYF. Here the CDR3 DNA reads TGTGCCAGCAGTTTCCCAGGCACAGATACGCAGTATTTT. The chain couples TRBV12-3 or TRBV12-4 to TRBJ2-3; no definite D call. The CDR3 spans 13 residues. V shed 3 bases and J shed 1 base, with 5 bases lying between them.

This clonotype appeared a few times. At one end the junction does not follow the germline gene, possibly because of a read error. The V gene is TRBV7-7, the J gene TRBJ2-3, with D perhaps matching TRBD1 (6 bases). CDR1 is SSHAT and CDR2 is FNYEAQ in the germline V gene (reference sequence). The CDR3 covers 17 residues. The CDR3 DNA follows: TGTGCTAGCAGCTTAGGCCACCGGGACAAGGTGACAGATACGCAGTATTTT. Protein product: CASSLGHRDKVTDTQYF.

This clonotype was seen repeatedly, ten times or more. The chain couples TRBV12-3 or TRBV12-4 to TRBJ2-3; 8 nucleotides align to TRBD2. The CDR3 has 14 residues. The V segment lost 3 bases and the J segment 5 bases; nucleotides outside the gene matches: 4. The CDR3 region is CASSFKTSGDTQYF. CDR3 DNA: TGTGCCAGCAGTTTTAAAACTAGCGGAGATACGCAGTATTTT.

The CDR3 DNA reads TGTGCTAGTGCCCTAACGACAGGGCACACCGGGGAGCTGTTTTTT. It specifies CASALTTGHTGELFF. The chain recombines TRBV12-5 with TRBJ2-2, with 7 bases identical to TRBD1. Trimming cost V 7 bases and J 3 bases; bases outside gene matches: 8. The CDR3 covers 15 residues. In germline, CDR1 is LGHNT, CDR2 FRNRAP.

This clonotype was seen a handful of times. This sequence joins TRBV5-1 and TRBJ2-5; 14 bases are a match to TRBD2. The CDR3 totals 16 residues. V gave up 8 bases and J gave up 3 bases; unmatched junction bases: 9. Germline V gene sequence: CDR1 SGHRS, CDR2 YFSETQ. The CDR3 here is CASMSGTSGGKETQYF. The CDR3, as DNA: TGCGCCAGTATGAGCGGGACTAGCGGGGGAAAAGAGACCCAGTACTTC.

This clonotype turned up a few times. The CDR3, as DNA: TGTGCCACCGCGGAGACAGGGGTCAACAATGAGCAGTTCTTC. This gives the protein CATAETGVNNEQFF. V is TRBV7-3 and J is TRBJ2-1; 8 nucleotides match TRBD1. V shed 10 bases and J 5 bases; nucleotides not matched to a gene: 10. Germline V gene lookup returns CDR1 SGHTA and CDR2 FQGTGA. The CDR3 runs 14 residues.

Turning to this clonotype: A junction boundary mismatches the germline segment, possibly from a read error. The chain carries TRBV29-1 and TRBJ2-2; a possible D gene is TRBD1 (6 bases). This CDR3 is built from 16 residues. Germline values: CDR1 SQVTM, CDR2 ANQGSEA. The CDR3 sequence is CIVRLLGTHGTGELFF. CDR3 DNA sequence: TGCATCGTTCGTCTGCTCGGGACACATGGGACCGGGGAGCTGTTTTTT.

The gene calls are TRBV25-1 and TRBJ2-7; D gene ambiguous. This CDR3 contains 14 residues. Germline lookup yields CDR1 MGHDK and CDR2 SYGVNS. Deletions cut 3 bases from V and 0 bases from J, with 9 bases between. The CDR3, as DNA: TGTGCCAGCAGTGAGTCAGCGAACTCCTACGAGCAGTACTTC. It codes for CASSESANSYEQYF.

This clonotype was recorded at least ten times. The CDR3 reads CASSSGQGYRNEQFF. For the CDR3, the DNA is TGTGCCAGCAGTTCGGGACAGGGGTATCGCAATGAGCAGTTCTTC. The chain links TRBV11-1 to TRBJ2-1; TRBD1 matches at 10 bases. Trimming at V came to 6 bases and at J to 6 bases, leaving 8 bases not matched to a gene. Germline V gene data show CDR1 as SGHAT and CDR2 as FQDESV (reference sequence). CDR3 size: 15 residues.